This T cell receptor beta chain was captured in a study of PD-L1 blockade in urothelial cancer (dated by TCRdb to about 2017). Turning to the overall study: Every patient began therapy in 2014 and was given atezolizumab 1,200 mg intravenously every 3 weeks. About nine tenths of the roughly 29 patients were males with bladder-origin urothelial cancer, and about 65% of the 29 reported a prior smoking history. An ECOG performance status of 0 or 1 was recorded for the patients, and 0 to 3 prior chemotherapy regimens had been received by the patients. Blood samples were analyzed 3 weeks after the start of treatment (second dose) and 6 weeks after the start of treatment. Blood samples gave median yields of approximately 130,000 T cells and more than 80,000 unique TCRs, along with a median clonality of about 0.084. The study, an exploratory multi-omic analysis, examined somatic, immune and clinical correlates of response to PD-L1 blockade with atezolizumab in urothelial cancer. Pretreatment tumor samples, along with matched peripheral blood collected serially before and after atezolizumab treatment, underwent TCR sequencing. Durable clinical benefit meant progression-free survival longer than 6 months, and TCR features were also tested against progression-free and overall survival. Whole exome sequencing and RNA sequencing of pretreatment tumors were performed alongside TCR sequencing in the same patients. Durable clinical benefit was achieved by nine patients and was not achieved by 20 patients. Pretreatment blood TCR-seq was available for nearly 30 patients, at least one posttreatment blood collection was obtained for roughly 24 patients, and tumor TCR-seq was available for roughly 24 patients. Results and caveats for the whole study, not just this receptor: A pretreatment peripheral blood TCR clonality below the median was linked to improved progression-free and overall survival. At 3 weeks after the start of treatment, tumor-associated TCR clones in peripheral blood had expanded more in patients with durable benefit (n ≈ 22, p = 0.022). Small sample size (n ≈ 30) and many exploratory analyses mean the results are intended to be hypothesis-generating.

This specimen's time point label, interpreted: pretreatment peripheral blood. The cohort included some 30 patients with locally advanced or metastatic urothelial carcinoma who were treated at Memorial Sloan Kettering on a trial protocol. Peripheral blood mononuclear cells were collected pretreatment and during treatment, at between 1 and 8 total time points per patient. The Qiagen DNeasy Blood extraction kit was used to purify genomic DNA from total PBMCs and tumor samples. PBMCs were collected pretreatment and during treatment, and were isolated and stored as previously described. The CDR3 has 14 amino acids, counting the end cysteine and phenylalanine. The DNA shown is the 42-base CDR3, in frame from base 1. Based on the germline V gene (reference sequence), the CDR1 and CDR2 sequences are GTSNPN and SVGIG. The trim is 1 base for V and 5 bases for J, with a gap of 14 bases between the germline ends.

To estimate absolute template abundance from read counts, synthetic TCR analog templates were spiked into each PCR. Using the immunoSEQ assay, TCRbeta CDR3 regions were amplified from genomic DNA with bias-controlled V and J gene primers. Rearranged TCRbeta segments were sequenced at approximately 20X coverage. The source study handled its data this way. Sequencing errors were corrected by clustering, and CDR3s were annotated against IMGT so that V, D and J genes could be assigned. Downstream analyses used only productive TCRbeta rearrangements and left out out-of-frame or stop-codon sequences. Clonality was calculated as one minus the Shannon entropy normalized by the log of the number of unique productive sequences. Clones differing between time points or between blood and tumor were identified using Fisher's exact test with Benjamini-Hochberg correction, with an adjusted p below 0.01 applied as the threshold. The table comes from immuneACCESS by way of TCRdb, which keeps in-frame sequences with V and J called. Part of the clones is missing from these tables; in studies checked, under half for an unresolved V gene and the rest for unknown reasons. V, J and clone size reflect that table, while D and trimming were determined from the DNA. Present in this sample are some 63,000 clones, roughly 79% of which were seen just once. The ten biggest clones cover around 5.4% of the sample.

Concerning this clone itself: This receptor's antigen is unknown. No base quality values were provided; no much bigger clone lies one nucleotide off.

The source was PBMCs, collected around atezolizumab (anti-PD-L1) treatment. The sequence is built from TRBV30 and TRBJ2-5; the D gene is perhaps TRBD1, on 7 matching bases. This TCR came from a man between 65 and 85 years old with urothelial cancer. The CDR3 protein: CAWSGWAGGETQYF. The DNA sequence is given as TGTGCCTGGAGTGGTTGGGCAGGGGGGGAGACCCAGTACTTC.